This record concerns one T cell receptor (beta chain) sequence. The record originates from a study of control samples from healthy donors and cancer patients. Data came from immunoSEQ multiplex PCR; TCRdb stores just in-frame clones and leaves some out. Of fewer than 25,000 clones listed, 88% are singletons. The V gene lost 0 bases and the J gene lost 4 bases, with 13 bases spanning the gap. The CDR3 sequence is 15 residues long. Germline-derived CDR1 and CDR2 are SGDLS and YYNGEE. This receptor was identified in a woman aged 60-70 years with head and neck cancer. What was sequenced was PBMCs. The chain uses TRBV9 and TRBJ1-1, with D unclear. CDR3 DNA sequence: TGTGCCAGCAGCGTAGAGGGCAGTAAGGCCACTGAAGCTTTCTTT. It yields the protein CASSVEGSKATEAFF.